This T cell receptor (beta chain) was recovered during a study of cytomegalovirus exposure and HLA in healthy donors. PCR involved 60 Vbeta and 13 Jbeta primers. TCRdb's copy holds only in-frame clones and misses some; the assay was immunoSEQ multiplex PCR. The table records 75,000 to 90,000 clones, more than 65% of them present only once. The CDR3 loop spans 15 amino acids. CDR1 is LGHNA and CDR2 is YNFKEQ in the germline V gene. Trimming took off 0 bases at V and 0 bases at J, with 9 bases between the two ends. The V call is TRBV4-2, the J call TRBJ2-7, with D maybe TRBD2 (5 bases). The sample consisted of PBMCs. The receptor was isolated from a woman in her thirties or forties in good health and CMV-seropositive. This chain's CDR3 is CASSQDGSLSYEQYF. In DNA, the CDR3 is TGTGCCAGCAGCCAAGATGGGAGTCTCTCCTACGAGCAGTACTTC.